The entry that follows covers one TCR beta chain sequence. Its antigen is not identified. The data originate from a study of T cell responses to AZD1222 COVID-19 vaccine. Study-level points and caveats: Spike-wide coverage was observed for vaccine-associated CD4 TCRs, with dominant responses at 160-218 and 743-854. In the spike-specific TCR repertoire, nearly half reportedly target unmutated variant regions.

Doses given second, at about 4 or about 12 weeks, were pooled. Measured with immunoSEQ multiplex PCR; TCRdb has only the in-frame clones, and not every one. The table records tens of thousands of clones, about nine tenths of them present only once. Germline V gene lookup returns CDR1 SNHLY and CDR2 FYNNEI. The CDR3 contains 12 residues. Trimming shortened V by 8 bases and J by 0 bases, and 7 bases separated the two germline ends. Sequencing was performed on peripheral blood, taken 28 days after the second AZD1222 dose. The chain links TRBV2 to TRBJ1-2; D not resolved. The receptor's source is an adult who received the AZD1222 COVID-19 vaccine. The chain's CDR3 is CASHQANYGYTF. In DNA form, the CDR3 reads TGTGCCAGCCACCAGGCTAACTATGGCTACACCTTC.